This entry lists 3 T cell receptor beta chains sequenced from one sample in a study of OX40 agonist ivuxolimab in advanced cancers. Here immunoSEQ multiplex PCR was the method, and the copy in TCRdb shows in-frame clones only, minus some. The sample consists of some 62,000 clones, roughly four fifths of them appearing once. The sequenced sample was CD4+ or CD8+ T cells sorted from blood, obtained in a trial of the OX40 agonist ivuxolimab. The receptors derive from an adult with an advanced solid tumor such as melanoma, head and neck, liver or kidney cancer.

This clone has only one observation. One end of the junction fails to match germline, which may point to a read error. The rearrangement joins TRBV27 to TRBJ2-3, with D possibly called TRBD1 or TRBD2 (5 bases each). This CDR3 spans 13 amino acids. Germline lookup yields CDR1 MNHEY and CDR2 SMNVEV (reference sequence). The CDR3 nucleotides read TGTGCCAGCAGTTCCTGGGACCGAACCGAGTGGGGGTTT. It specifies CASSSWDRTEWGF.

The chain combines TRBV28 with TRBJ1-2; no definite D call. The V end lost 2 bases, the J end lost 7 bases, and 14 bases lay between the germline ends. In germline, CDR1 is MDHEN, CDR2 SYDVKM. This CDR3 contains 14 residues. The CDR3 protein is CASSLVWGVGGYTF. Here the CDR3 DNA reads TGTGCCAGCAGTTTAGTCTGGGGTGTAGGTGGCTACACCTTC.

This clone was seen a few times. The CDR3 loop is CASRLVKSQTDTQYF. The CDR3 nucleotides are TGTGCCAGCAGACTAGTAAAGAGCCAGACAGATACGCAGTATTTT. The chain employs TRBV6-5 and TRBJ2-3, with a possible D match to TRBD2 (5 bases). Trimming stripped 6 bases from V and 3 bases from J, with 16 bases between. This CDR3 region has 15 residues. Germline lookup yields CDR1 MNHEY and CDR2 SVGAGI.